This TCR beta chain was retrieved from a study of CD8 T cells in ankylosing spondylitis. Study-wide findings and caveats: It appeared that ankylosing spondylitis blood was characterized by a TCR beta motif of several highly homologous variants. CD8+ by phenotype, disease-linked clones were relatively rare in peripheral blood.

TCRdb ran MiXCR on the 5' RACE reads and lists one entry per CDR3 protein. The data contain 250,000 to 300,000 distinct CDR3 sequences, about 20% of them singletons. A note on this clonotype: The target antigen is unknown.

The CDR3 is 15 amino acids. Germline V gives CDR1 SSHAT, CDR2 FNYEAQ (reference sequence). V was pared by 2 bases and J by 2 bases, with 5 bases of the junction left unmatched. V gene TRBV7-7 combines with J gene TRBJ2-5; TRBD1 matches at 7 bases. The TCR comes from a male donor with ankylosing spondylitis or in good health (not recorded which). The source material was blood, either unsorted or a sorted T cell fraction (not recorded which). The CDR3 DNA is TGTGCCAGCAGCTTAAAAGGGGGACAGCAAGAGACCCAGTACTTC. This translates into CASSLKGGQQETQYF.